Each of the 27 T cell receptor beta chains below was sequenced from the same sample in a study of cytomegalovirus exposure and HLA in healthy donors. Both 60 Vbeta primers and 13 Jbeta primers went into the PCR. Repertoires were generated with immunoSEQ multiplex PCR, while TCRdb's copy carries only in-frame clones and drops some. The sample lists roughly 82,000 clones; around 70% were seen once. The sample consisted of PBMCs. The receptors originated from a woman in her 40s in good health and CMV-seropositive.

This chain uses TRBV2 with TRBJ1-1; possibly TRBD1 for D (5 bases). The CDR3 extends over 13 amino acids. With 6 bases removed from V and 1 base from J, the gap between germline ends came to 9 bases. Germline V gene lookup returns CDR1 SNHLY and CDR2 FYNNEI. The CDR3 DNA reads TGTGCCAGCAGGACAGAGAAGAACACTGAAGCTTTCTTT. Its protein product is CASRTEKNTEAFF.

The chain recombines TRBV25-1 with TRBJ1-2, with 10 bases identical to TRBD1. Germline V gene lookup returns CDR1 MGHDK and CDR2 SYGVNS. V was pared by 6 bases and J by 4 bases, with 5 bases of the junction left unmatched. CDR3 length: 14 amino acids. The CDR3 bases are TGTGCCAGCAGGGGGACAGGGGCGGCCTATGGCTACACCTTC. Translating it yields CASRGTGAAYGYTF.

The chain has TRBV10-1 and TRBJ2-4, with D maybe TRBD1 (6 bases). CDR1 is WNHNN, CDR2 SYGVQD, per germline (reference sequence). The CDR3 extends over 14 amino acids. The V end was cut by 2 bases, the J end by 6 bases, with 11 bases between. CDR3 in DNA: TGCGCCAGCAGTGAGCAGGGGATCGGAAACATTCAGTACTTC. Protein sequence: CASSEQGIGNIQYF.

The rearrangement uses TRBV7-9 and TRBJ1-2, with 8 bases fitting TRBD1. V shed 5 bases, J shed 4 bases, and the junction held 9 bases outside the gene matches. The germline CDR1 and CDR2 sequences are SEHNR and FQNEAQ (reference sequence). CDR3 length equals 15 residues. Written as DNA, the CDR3 is TGTGCCAGCAGCACCGAGACCGACAGGGGCTATGGCTACACCTTC. Its protein product is CASSTETDRGYGYTF.

The V call is TRBV2, the J call TRBJ2-2; 9 bases are shared with TRBD1. V lost 9 bases, J lost 4 bases, and 3 bases stayed unmatched. CDR1 and CDR2 from the germline V gene are SNHLY and FYNNEI. The CDR3 covers 13 residues. The CDR3 sequence: CASGTGSTGELFF. The CDR3 DNA follows: TGTGCCAGTGGGACAGGGAGCACCGGGGAGCTGTTTTTT.

The genes are TRBV7-5 and TRBJ1-1. TRBV7-5 is given as a pseudogene. This CDR3 has 16 residues. CDR3 amino acids: CVRSLDFRLSGLGSFF. The DNA for the CDR3 is TGTGTCAGAAGCTTAGACTTTCGATTGTCGGGTCTGGGTTCTTTCTTT.

The table lists this clone with a count of one. The chain couples TRBV6-6 to TRBJ2-5, with a possible D match to TRBD2 (6 bases). Germline V gives CDR1 MNHNY, CDR2 SVGAGI (reference sequence). With 0 bases removed from V and 3 bases from J, the gap between germline ends came to 14 bases. The CDR3 runs to 16 residues. The CDR3 reads CASSYSPGEREETQYF. DNA of the CDR3: TGTGCCAGCAGTTACTCGCCGGGAGAAAGAGAAGAGACCCAGTACTTC.

This clone was seen once. The chain is built from TRBV6-6 and TRBJ1-6; 7 nucleotides match TRBD1. This CDR3 has 15 residues. Trimming at V came to 0 bases and at J to 9 bases, leaving 5 bases not matched to a gene. The V gene's germline CDR1 is MNHNY and CDR2 SVGAGI (reference sequence). The CDR3 sequence: CASSYSSGQFSPLHF. The CDR3, as DNA: TGTGCCAGCAGTTACTCATCGGGACAGTTTTCACCCCTCCACTTT.

This chain's CDR3 is CASSTGPGQPQHF. CDR3 bases: TGTGCCAGCAGTACGGGTCCGGGTCAGCCCCAGCATTTT. This sequence joins TRBV27 and TRBJ1-5; D not resolved. The CDR3 consists of 13 residues. V was clipped by 5 bases and J by 6 bases, with 11 bases between them. The germline CDR1 and CDR2 sequences are MNHEY and SMNVEV (reference sequence).

V is TRBV6-5 and J is TRBJ2-1; 13 bases map to TRBD2. Trimming at V came to 6 bases and at J to 8 bases, leaving 7 bases not matched to a gene. CDR1 is MNHEY, CDR2 SVGAGI, per germline. The length of the CDR3 is 15 residues. The DNA for the CDR3 is TGTGCCAGCAGACAACTAGCGGGAGGGCCTGATGAGCAGTTCTTC. Protein: CASRQLAGGPDEQFF.

The chain couples TRBV5-1 to TRBJ2-1; D not certain. The CDR3 runs 11 residues. V was clipped by 8 bases and J by 15 bases, with 18 bases between them. The germline V gene has CDR1 SGHRS and CDR2 YFSETQ. The DNA of the CDR3 is TGCGCCAGGACGACTGGCGTAGGCCGGTTCTTC. Translating gives CARTTGVGRFF.

The V and J genes are TRBV6-5 and TRBJ1-2; maybe TRBD1 (6 bases). The CDR3 covers 13 residues. CDR1 is MNHEY, CDR2 SVGAGI, per germline. Trimming removed 4 bases at V and 4 bases at J, with 10 bases between. The CDR3 DNA reads as TGTGCCAGCAGTTTGATACAGGGCTATGGCTACACCTTC. Its protein is CASSLIQGYGYTF.

V usage is TRBV7-2 and J usage is TRBJ1-1; D remains ambiguous. Trimming cost V 0 bases and J 5 bases, with 7 bases left between them. This CDR3 comprises 13 residues. Germline CDR1 reads SGHTA; CDR2 reads FQGNSA. DNA for the CDR3: TGTGCCAGCAGCTTAGCGCAACGGACTGAAGCTTTCTTT. Translated, it gives CASSLAQRTEAFF.

This clone was seen more than once but under ten times. The chain couples TRBV7-8 to TRBJ1-2, with a possible D match to TRBD1 (6 bases). The CDR3 sequence is 15 residues long. V was pared by 1 base and J by 7 bases, with 16 bases between. From germline, CDR1 is SGHVS and CDR2 FQNEAQ. Written as DNA, the CDR3 is TGTGCCAGCAGCTTAGGGACCTCCGAAGGGGGTGGCTACACCTTC. Translated, it gives CASSLGTSEGGGYTF.

Concerning this clone: An end of the junction differs from the germline gene, which may be a read error. The CDR3: CASSDRDSTIF. Here the CDR3 DNA reads TGTGCCAGCAGTGACCGGGACTCAACCATATTC. The chain employs TRBV25-1 and TRBJ2-7, with D maybe TRBD2 (6 bases). There are 11 residues in the CDR3. The germline CDR1 and CDR2 sequences are MGHDK and SYGVNS.

A few counts support this clone. J is TRBJ1-3 and V is TRBV5-5, with D possibly matching TRBD1 (5 bases). V gave up 3 bases and J gave up 0 bases, with 10 bases separating them. The CDR3 has 15 amino acids. In germline, CDR1 is SGHKS, CDR2 YYEKEE (reference sequence). The CDR3 region is CASSSRQFSGNTIYF. DNA of the CDR3: TGTGCCAGCAGCTCGAGACAGTTCTCTGGAAACACCATATATTTT.

Only one count was recorded for this clone. This rearrangement joins TRBV5-1 to TRBJ1-3; 10 nucleotides agree with TRBD1. Germline CDR1 reads SGHRS; CDR2 reads YFSETQ. The CDR3 spans 18 residues. V trimming: 4 bases; J trimming: 0 bases; junction bases outside the gene matches: 10. CDR3 in amino acids: CASSTGTGDYLSGNTIYF. The CDR3 DNA follows: TGCGCCAGCAGCACCGGGACAGGGGATTACCTCTCTGGAAACACCATATATTTT.

The rearrangement uses TRBV7-3 and TRBJ2-2, with D hard to call. Trimming stripped 0 bases from V and 6 bases from J, with 8 bases between. Germline CDR1 reads SGHTA; CDR2 reads FQGTGA. This CDR3 comprises 14 residues. The CDR3 coding sequence is TGTGCCAGCAGCTTAACCAGATCTGCCGGGGAGCTGTTTTTT. It translates to CASSLTRSAGELFF.

In this sample, this clone turned up a few times. The chain recombines TRBV2 with TRBJ1-1; 7 nucleotides match TRBD1. Trimming took 6 bases from V and 0 from J; bases not matched to a gene: 4. The CDR3 is 14 residues long. The germline V gene has CDR1 SNHLY and CDR2 FYNNEI. The CDR3 bases are TGTGCCAGCAGGGGAGACAGGGTGAACACTGAAGCTTTCTTT. Amino acids: CASRGDRVNTEAFF.

The chain joins TRBV19 to TRBJ1-4; D is ambiguous. CDR1 and CDR2 (germline): LNHDA, SQIVND (reference sequence). This CDR3 contains 15 residues. Between the trimmed V and J ends, which lost 7 bases and 8 bases, there was a span of 20 bases. The DNA for the CDR3 is TGTGCCAGTATCCCCCCGCCGGGGATGGGAGAAAAACTGTTTTTT. Translation gives CASIPPPGMGEKLFF.

This clone showed up just once. A read error may produce the germline difference seen at one junction end. The CDR3 DNA is TGCGCCAGCAGCTTGGCCGGGAGCTACCCCTTC. The encoded protein is CASSLAGSYPF. The chain links TRBV5-1 to TRBJ1-2; no clear D gene. CDR1 is SGHRS, CDR2 YFSETQ, per germline. The CDR3 runs 11 residues.

The chain uses TRBV30 and TRBJ2-2; the D gene is possibly TRBD1 (6 bases). In germline, CDR1 is GTSNPN, CDR2 SVGIG (reference sequence). Trimming cost V 0 bases and J 1 base, with 24 bases left between them. The CDR3 sequence is 20 residues long. The CDR3 nucleotides are TGTGCCTGGAGTGTACTCAGGGGTAGGGGCCCGGTGGTGAACACCGGGGAGCTGTTTTTT. This codes for CAWSVLRGRGPVVNTGELFF.

This clone was seen only a few times. CDR3 region: CASSGTGGYGYTF. CDR3 DNA sequence: TGCGCCAGCAGCGGTACAGGGGGCTATGGCTACACCTTC. This chain uses TRBV5-1 with TRBJ1-2; TRBD1 aligns across 8 bases. There are 13 residues in the CDR3. J was trimmed by 4 bases and V by 4 bases; bases with no gene match: 3. Germline V gives CDR1 SGHRS, CDR2 YFSETQ.

CDR3 in amino acids: CAISVGREGQPQHF. As DNA, the CDR3 is TGTGCCATCAGTGTTGGCAGGGAAGGTCAGCCCCAGCATTTT. The chain joins TRBV10-3 to TRBJ1-5, with D possibly matching TRBD1 (5 bases). The CDR3 spans 14 residues. V was trimmed by 4 bases and J by 6 bases, leaving 13 bases between them. Germline CDR1 reads ENHRY; CDR2 reads SYGVKD.

V gene TRBV28 combines with J gene TRBJ1-6, with D tentatively TRBD1 (6 bases). V lost 8 bases and J 7 bases, leaving 18 bases between the germline ends. The CDR3 loop spans 15 amino acids. The germline gives CDR1 MDHEN, CDR2 SYDVKM. CDR3: CASGYRAMVNSPLHF. CDR3 bases: TGTGCCAGCGGTTACAGGGCCATGGTGAATTCACCCCTCCACTTT.

This clone has a handful of counts. This chain connects TRBV7-2 to TRBJ2-7; a weak D match, TRBD2 (5 bases). The CDR3 sequence is 12 residues long. Deletions cut 3 bases from V and 6 bases from J, with 9 bases between. Germline values: CDR1 SGHTA, CDR2 FQGNSA. The CDR3 coding sequence is TGTGCCAGCAGCTTTAGAGGGATCGAGCAGTACTTC. It codes for CASSFRGIEQYF.

The V gene is TRBV2, the J gene TRBJ2-1, with D perhaps TRBD1 (6 bases). The CDR3 is 17 amino acids. Germline CDR1 reads SNHLY; CDR2 reads FYNNEI. Trimming cost V 4 bases and J 10 bases, with 26 bases left between them. CDR3 DNA sequence: TGTGCCAGCAGTGGGACAGAGTACAATGAGGGTGGAGTGGAGCAGTTCTTC. Translation: CASSGTEYNEGGVEQFF.